This record covers a single T cell receptor beta chain. Its antigen is not yet known. No much larger clonotype is one base removed from it; base qualities were not supplied. The High Capacity cDNA Reverse Transcription Kit was used to reverse transcribe all of the isolated RNA, meaning that expressed TCRB transcripts were what got sequenced. Deep immunoSEQ sequencing was applied to naive, central memory and regulatory T cell samples, giving an average of roughly 3.5 million total reads per sample. After sorted cells were lysed in RLT buffer, RNA was extracted with DNase-treated RNeasy Micro or Mini kits, with the choice depending on cell number. Each cell subset was processed separately to prevent cross-contamination, with patient and healthy donor samples processed together. The immunoSEQ multiplex PCR was used to amplify TCRB sequences from cDNA, generating 87-bp fragments that spanned the CDR3 region. The amplicons were sequenced using the Illumina HiSeq platform. As for the original processing: Synthetic template baselines were used to correct PCR bias computationally, reads within Hamming distance 2 were collapsed together, and singletons that could not be merged were discarded. By aligning reads against IMGT, V, D and J genes, CDR3 length, and insertions or deletions at six rearrangement sites were assigned. Within each subset, clonotype counts were normalized to the number of sorted cells before true diversity and Gini coefficients were calculated with the tcR R package. The overlap coefficient, calculated on TCRB nucleotide sequences, was used to quantify repertoire sharing. Out-of-frame TCRB sequences from naive cells were analyzed to stand in for the pre-selection repertoire. The table comes from immuneACCESS by way of TCRdb, which keeps in-frame sequences with V and J called. Part of the clones is missing from these tables; in studies checked, under half for an unresolved V gene and the rest for unknown reasons. V and J calls plus clone size are reproduced from that table; the DNA served to infer D and trimming. In this sample the table shows 300,000 or so clones, roughly an eighth of which occur a single time. The top ten constitute less than 0.02% of the sample.

The source of the sample is a study of beta chain features in type 1 diabetes (dated by TCRdb to the late 2010s). General notes on the study: Patients and healthy donors did not differ in mean age, gender distribution, total cell number or subset yield. A total of 85 million to 140 million sorted cells were examined across all samples, and a strong correlation was observed between cell number per subset and RNA yield. The study compared the TCRB repertoires of sorted circulating CD4+ T cell subsets in recently diagnosed type 1 diabetes patients with those in matched healthy donors. Regulatory and stem cell-like memory subsets were isolated from only 8 patients and roughly eight healthy donors, whereas naive and central memory subsets came from all 30 or so donors. General conclusions and limits of the study: Sequencing cDNA rather than genomic DNA could over-represent highly expressing activated cells, although activation and CD3 levels did not differ between groups. Naive, central memory and regulatory TCRB repertoires appeared more similar among patients than among healthy donors. Because small numbers of individuals were included in the HLA sub-analyses, any influence of HLA type on TCRB rearrangement was left unresolved. Patients with type 1 diabetes made fewer insertions and deleted more nucleotides at VDJ recombination sites, implying thymic rearrangement abnormalities. In all four CD4+ subsets, TCRB CDR3 length was moderately but significantly shorter in type 1 diabetes patients. Shorter templates might be favored by PCR, yet because patient and control samples were amplified and corrected together, any such skew would affect both groups equally.

From each donor, a single peripheral blood sample of 90 to 150 mL on average was drawn into heparinised tubes. A BD FACSAria II was used to sort naive, central memory, regulatory and stem cell-like memory CD4+ T cells with a panel that included CD45RO, CCR7, CD25, CD127, CD95 and CD27. A purity above 98% was achieved for all sorted populations. PBMCs were separated immediately by Lymphoprep density gradient centrifugation and were stained directly, without being cultured. To minimize batch effects, samples were stained and sorted in pairs, one healthy donor with one patient per experiment. The junction shows trimming of 2 bases on V and 2 bases on J, plus 21 bases between the germline ends. The CDR3 sequence holds 18 residues, the cysteine and phenylalanine included. This entry keeps only the CDR3 DNA: 54 bases, framed from base 1. Reading the germline V gene gives CDR1 SGHRS and CDR2 YFSETQ.

The rearranged segments are TRBV5-1 and TRBJ2-3, with TRBD2 as a weak D call on 5 bases. Sequenced input: naive CD4+ T cells from blood. The sample's cell subset or site, from its label and the paper: true naive CD4+ T cells. The clonotype comes from a man younger than 45 with type 1 diabetes. This receptor carries the CDR3 CASSLRRVSGGLTDTQYF. Read as DNA, the sequence is TGCGCCAGCAGCTTAAGAAGGGTCAGTGGCGGACTCACAGATACGCAGTATTTT.